Described below is a single T cell receptor beta chain sequence and its context. The V and J ends lost 5 bases and 4 bases respectively, with 11 bases between them. In germline, CDR1 is SNHLY, CDR2 FYNNEI. The CDR3 covers 13 residues. This sample is drawn from a study of T cell clones after liver transplantation. Overall study: Samples came from ITN030ST, which attempted immunosuppression withdrawal within 2 years of liver transplantation.

The assay was immunoSEQ multiplex PCR, and TCRdb's table has in-frame clones only and misses some. This table has tens of thousands of clones, about 90% appearing once. The chain couples TRBV2 to TRBJ1-1, with D unclear. The source is a human patient who received a liver transplant. Some T cells may be graft donor cells. Sample: CD8+ T cells from blood, taken 12 months after liver transplant. The CDR3 region is CASSSREGTEAFF. The CDR3 DNA sequence: TGTGCCAGCAGTTCACGGGAGGGCACTGAAGCTTTCTTT. The full variable domain, with the rest looked up from reference TRBV2 and TRBJ1-1, is EPEVTQTPSHQVTQMGQEVILRCVPISNHLYFYWYRQILGQKVEFLVSFYNNEISEKSEIFDDQFSVERPDGSNFTLKIRSTKLEDSAMYFCASSSREGTEAFFGQGTRLTVV.